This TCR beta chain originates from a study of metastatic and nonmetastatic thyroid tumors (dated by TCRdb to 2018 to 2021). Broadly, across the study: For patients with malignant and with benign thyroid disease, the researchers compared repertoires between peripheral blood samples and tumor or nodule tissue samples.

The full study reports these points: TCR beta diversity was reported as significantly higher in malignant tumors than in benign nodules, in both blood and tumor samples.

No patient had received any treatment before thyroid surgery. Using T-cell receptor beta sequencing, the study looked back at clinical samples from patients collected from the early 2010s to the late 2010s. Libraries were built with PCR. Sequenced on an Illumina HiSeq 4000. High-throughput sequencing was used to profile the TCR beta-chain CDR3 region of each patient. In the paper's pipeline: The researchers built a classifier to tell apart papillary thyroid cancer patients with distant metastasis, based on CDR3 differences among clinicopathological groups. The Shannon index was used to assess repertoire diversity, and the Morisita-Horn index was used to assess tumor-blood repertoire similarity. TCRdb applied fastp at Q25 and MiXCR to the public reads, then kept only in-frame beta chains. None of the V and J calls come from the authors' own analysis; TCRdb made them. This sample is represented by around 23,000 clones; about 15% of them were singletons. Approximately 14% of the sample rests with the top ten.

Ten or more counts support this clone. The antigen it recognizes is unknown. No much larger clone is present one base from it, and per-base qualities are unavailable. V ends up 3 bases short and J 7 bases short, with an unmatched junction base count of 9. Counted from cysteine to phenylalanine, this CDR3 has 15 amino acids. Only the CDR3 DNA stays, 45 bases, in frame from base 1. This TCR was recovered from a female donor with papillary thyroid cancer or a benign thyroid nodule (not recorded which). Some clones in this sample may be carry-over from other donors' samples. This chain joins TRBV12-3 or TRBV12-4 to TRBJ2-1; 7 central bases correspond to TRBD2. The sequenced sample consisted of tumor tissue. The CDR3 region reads CASSLWREGINEQFF. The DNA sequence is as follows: TGTGCCAGCAGTTTGTGGAGGGAGGGTATTAATGAGCAGTTCTTC.